Each of the 9 T cell receptor beta chains below was sequenced from the same sample in a study of cytomegalovirus exposure and HLA in healthy donors (TCRdb year 2017). The library was produced with the immunoSEQ multiplex PCR assay. The multiplex PCR relied on a mix of 60 forward primers for TCR Vbeta segments and 13 reverse primers for TCR Jbeta segments. TCRdb obtained this table from immuneACCESS and retained in-frame rearrangements with V and J assigned. These tables miss some clones; where compared with another copy, unresolved V genes account for less than half of the shortfall, and the remainder is unexplained. The sample table holds about 200,000 clones, of which approximately 80% were seen once. The ten largest make up approximately 3% of the sample. Material: PBMCs. Receptor source: a woman in her twenties or thirties in good health and CMV-seronegative.

Only a few counts were recorded for this clone. The J gene is TRBJ1-1, the V gene TRBV6-1, with 7 bases lining up with TRBD1. Germline V lookup: CDR1 MNHNS, CDR2 SASEGT. There are 11 residues in the CDR3. J gave up 11 bases and V 8 bases, and 8 bases lay outside the gene matches. The CDR3 sequence: CASDRANGAFF. CDR3 in DNA: TGTGCCAGCGACAGGGCGAATGGGGCTTTCTTT.

The V gene is TRBV18, the J gene TRBJ2-5; D ambiguous. The germline V and J ends were trimmed by 2 bases and 5 bases, with 9 bases remaining between them. Germline lookup yields CDR1 KGHSH and CDR2 LQKENI. The CDR3 has 13 amino acids. The CDR3 sequence: CASSPGSGETQYF. As DNA, the CDR3 is TGTGCCAGCTCACCAGGGTCCGGGGAGACCCAGTACTTC.

This chain joins TRBV30 and TRBJ2-2; D might be TRBD2 (6 bases). CDR1 GTSNPN and CDR2 SVGIG come from the germline V gene (reference sequence). The CDR3 length is 14 residues. V was trimmed by 4 bases and J by 4 bases, leaving 13 bases between them. The CDR3 DNA sequence: TGTGCCTGGATTAAAGGGACTCTCACCGGGGAGCTGTTTTTT. It is translated as CAWIKGTLTGELFF. The whole variable domain, remainder taken from reference TRBV30 and TRBJ2-2, is SQTIHQWPATLVQPVGSPLSLECTVEGTSNPNLYWYRQAAGRGLQLLFYSVGIGQISSEVPQNLSASRPQDRQFILSSKKLLLSDSGFYLCAWIKGTLTGELFFGEGSRLTVL.

DNA for the CDR3: TGCGCCAGCAGCTTGGGGGGAGACTATGGCTACACCTTC. It encodes CASSLGGDYGYTF. J is TRBJ1-2 and V is TRBV5-1, with unresolved D. Germline values: CDR1 SGHRS, CDR2 YFSETQ. This CDR3 is built from 13 residues. The V gene lost 0 bases and the J gene lost 3 bases, with 6 bases spanning the gap. The full variable domain, its missing parts supplied by reference TRBV5-1 and TRBJ1-2, is KAGVTQTPRYLIKTRGQQVTLSCSPISGHRSVSWYQQTPGQGLQFLFEYFSETQRNKGNFPGRFSGRQFSNSRSEMNVSTLELGDSALYLCASSLGGDYGYTFGSGTRLTVV.

The gene calls are TRBV5-1 and TRBJ2-5, with TRBD2 matching over 9 bases. V shed 4 bases, J shed 1 base, and the junction held 11 bases outside the gene matches. The V gene's germline CDR1 is SGHRS and CDR2 YFSETQ. This CDR3 has 17 amino acids. CDR3 sequence (DNA): TGCGCCAGCAGCCCCACCGTGGCGGGGGGGTTCCAAGAGACCCAGTACTTC. This sequence encodes CASSPTVAGGFQETQYF.

The V call is TRBV27, the J call TRBJ1-2, with 7 nucleotides matching TRBD1. V was clipped by 3 bases and J by 5 bases; unmatched bases: 9. Germline CDR1 reads MNHEY; CDR2 reads SMNVEV (reference sequence). This CDR3 comprises 15 residues. The DNA for the CDR3 is TGTGCCAGCAGTTTGCGACAGGGTCTGGGGTATGGCTACACCTTC. This translates into CASSLRQGLGYGYTF.

The gene calls are TRBV30 and TRBJ2-3; 14 bases are a match to TRBD2. CDR1 and CDR2 from the germline V gene are GTSNPN and SVGIG (reference sequence). This CDR3 comprises 14 residues. Trimming took 5 bases from V and 7 from J; bases not matched to a gene: 5. The CDR3 is CAWSGTSGRNTQYF. The CDR3 DNA sequence: TGTGCCTGGTCTGGGACTAGCGGGAGAAATACGCAGTATTTT.

The chain has TRBV5-1 and TRBJ1-2, with TRBD1 identical over 8 bases. Germline V gene lookup returns CDR1 SGHRS and CDR2 YFSETQ. V was clipped by 4 bases and J by 6 bases; unmatched bases: 8. The CDR3 sequence is 14 residues long. The CDR3 DNA is TGCGCCAGCAGCATGCCCCGACAGGGGAATGGCTACACCTTC. Protein: CASSMPRQGNGYTF.

In DNA form, the CDR3 reads TGTGCCAGCAGCCAAGCTCAGGGTATCCGTTCACCCCTCCACTTT. Translated: CASSQAQGIRSPLHF. This chain connects TRBV4-2 to TRBJ1-6, with D possibly matching TRBD1 (5 bases). This CDR3 spans 15 amino acids. Trimming cost V 1 base and J 9 bases, with 13 bases left between them. CDR1 is LGHNA, CDR2 YNFKEQ, per germline.